These 13 T cell receptor beta chains originate from one sample sequenced in a study of blood T cells in healthy people across ages. Sample-barcoded 5' priming and a J-beta primer mix drove a second PCR of 7 to 11 cycles. In TCRdb, the 5' RACE reads were re-called with MiXCR into one record per CDR3 protein. This table has about 1,600,000 distinct CDR3 sequences, approximately 42% appearing once. Specimen: blood. The receptors derive from a woman aged 18 to 35 in good health.

V is TRBV7-2 and J is TRBJ2-3; D assignment may be TRBD1 or TRBD2 (6 bases each). Trimming cost V 5 bases and J 3 bases, with 21 bases left between them. Germline values: CDR1 SGHTA, CDR2 FQGNSA. The CDR3 sequence is 17 residues long. CDR3 residues: CASSPGGGRPETDTQYF. DNA of the CDR3: TGTGCCAGCAGCCCCGGAGGGGGGAGGCCCGAGACAGATACGCAGTATTTT.

This clonotype was picked up a small number of times. J is TRBJ2-1 and V is TRBV29-1; no clear D gene. Trimming stripped 2 bases from V and 4 bases from J, with 9 bases between. Germline CDR1 and CDR2: SQVTM and ANQGSEA. CDR3 length equals 13 residues. CDR3 protein: CSVEPQLYNEQFF. DNA for the CDR3: TGCAGCGTTGAACCACAGCTATACAATGAGCAGTTCTTC.

This clonotype has at least ten counts. The rearrangement joins TRBV4-2 to TRBJ2-3; weak D call: TRBD2 (6 bases). The CDR3 length is 16 residues. The germline CDR1 and CDR2 sequences are LGHNA and YNFKEQ. The ends were cut back, 1 base at V and 3 bases at J, with 14 bases in the middle. The CDR3 reads CASSQGSGVGTDTQYF. CDR3 nucleotides: TGTGCCAGCAGCCAAGGCTCGGGAGTTGGGACAGATACGCAGTATTTT.

This clonotype was detected a few times. The genes are TRBV29-1 and TRBJ2-7; 11 bases align to TRBD2. The germline CDR1 and CDR2 sequences are SQVTM and ANQGSEA. CDR3 length: 13 residues. The trim removed 6 bases at V and 4 bases at J, leaving 5 bases unmatched. In DNA form, the CDR3 reads TGCAGCGTCACTAGCGGGAGTAAATACGAGCAGTACTTC. Its protein is CSVTSGSKYEQYF.

The chain couples TRBV20-1 to TRBJ2-1; 7 nucleotides agree with TRBD1. The CDR3 totals 11 residues. V was clipped by 6 bases and J by 9 bases; unmatched bases: 5. Germline V CDR1 and CDR2: DFQATT, SNEGSKA (reference sequence). The CDR3 coding sequence is TGCAGTGCCGGGACAGTGGGTGAGCAGTTCTTC. Encoded protein: CSAGTVGEQFF.

The chain is built from TRBV14 and TRBJ2-1; 9 bases line up with TRBD1. The V gene end was trimmed by 4 bases and the J gene end by 4 bases; junction bases not matched to a gene: 11. Looked up from germline, CDR1 is SGHDN and CDR2 is FVKESK. The CDR3 contains 17 residues. CDR3 nucleotide sequence: TGTGCCAGCAGCCGTTTCACAGGGACAGGGCTATACAATGAGCAGTTCTTC. Its translation: CASSRFTGTGLYNEQFF.

This clonotype occurred many times. The rearrangement uses TRBV6-1 and TRBJ2-2; TRBD1 matches at 8 bases. V was clipped by 6 bases and J by 4 bases; unmatched bases: 7. This CDR3 has 15 residues. CDR1 MNHNS and CDR2 SASEGT come from the germline V gene. CDR3 sequence reads: CASRTIRGRTGELFF. For the CDR3, the DNA is TGTGCCAGCAGGACGATCAGGGGGCGCACCGGGGAGCTGTTTTTT.

The V and J genes are TRBV7-2 and TRBJ2-5; no firm D call. The CDR3 extends over 11 amino acids. Trimming left V 2 bases short and J 11 bases short, with 9 bases between. Per the germline V gene, CDR1 is SGHTA and CDR2 is FQGNSA. DNA of the CDR3: TGTGCCAGCAGCTTAATAGTTGAGCAGTACTTC. It translates to CASSLIVEQYF.

V and J are TRBV20-1 and TRBJ2-7; 9 bases map to TRBD1. The CDR3 has 14 amino acids. Germline CDR1 and CDR2: DFQATT and SNEGSKA (reference sequence). V lost 4 bases, J lost 0 bases, and 4 bases stayed unmatched. The chain's CDR3 is CSATGTGLSYEQYF. DNA of the CDR3: TGCAGTGCTACCGGGACAGGGCTCTCCTACGAGCAGTACTTC.

The chain uses TRBV6-1 and TRBJ2-5, with 9 nucleotides matching TRBD1. The end of the DNA is better explained by TRBJ2-7, so the J call may be wrong. CDR3 length: 12 amino acids. In germline, CDR1 is MNHNS, CDR2 SASEGT. The CDR3 sequence: CASSGDRDEQYF. CDR3 nucleotide sequence: TGTGCCAGCAGCGGGGACAGGGACGAGCAGTACTTC.

This clonotype came up once. The CDR3 region has the DNA TGTGCCAGCAGCTTAGGGGGGGGGACAGGGAACACTGAAGCTTTCTTT. Its protein product is CASSLGGGTGNTEAFF. The rearrangement uses TRBV7-2 and TRBJ1-1, with TRBD1 matching over 8 bases. V lost 1 base to trimming and J lost 1 base; unmatched junction nucleotides: 5. This CDR3 region has 16 residues. Germline CDR1 SGHTA, CDR2 FQGNSA.

This rearrangement joins TRBV5-1 to TRBJ1-2; possible D gene TRBD1, 5 bases. With 5 bases removed from V and 1 base from J, the gap between germline ends came to 12 bases. Per the germline V gene, CDR1 is SGHRS and CDR2 is YFSETQ. The CDR3 totals 14 residues. The CDR3 region is CASRPAGDNYGYTF. CDR3 bases: TGCGCCAGCAGGCCAGCGGGGGATAACTATGGCTACACCTTC. Variable domain in full (rest from reference TRBV5-1 and TRBJ1-2): KAGVTQTPRYLIKTRGQQVTLSCSPISGHRSVSWYQQTPGQGLQFLFEYFSETQRNKGNFPGRFSGRQFSNSRSEMNVSTLELGDSALYLCASRPAGDNYGYTFGSGTRLTVV.

V and J are TRBV12-3 or TRBV12-4 and TRBJ2-1; the match to TRBD1 covers 8 bases. The CDR3 runs 12 residues. Trimming at V came to 6 bases and at J to 6 bases, leaving 1 base not matched to a gene. The CDR3 sequence is CASRQGVNEQFF. CDR3 bases: TGTGCCAGCAGACAGGGGGTCAATGAGCAGTTCTTC.